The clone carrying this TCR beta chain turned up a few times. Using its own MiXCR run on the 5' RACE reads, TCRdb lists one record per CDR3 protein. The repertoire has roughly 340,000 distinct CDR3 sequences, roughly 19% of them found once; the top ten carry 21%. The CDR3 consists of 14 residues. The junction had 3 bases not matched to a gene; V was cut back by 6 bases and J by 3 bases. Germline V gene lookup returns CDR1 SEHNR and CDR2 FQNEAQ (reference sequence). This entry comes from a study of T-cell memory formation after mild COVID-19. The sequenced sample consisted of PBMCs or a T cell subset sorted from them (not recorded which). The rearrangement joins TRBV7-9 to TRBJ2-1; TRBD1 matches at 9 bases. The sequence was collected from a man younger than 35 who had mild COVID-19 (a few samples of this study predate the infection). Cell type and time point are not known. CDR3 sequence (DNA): TGTGCCAGCAGTACAGGGGGCATCTACAATGAGCAGTTCTTC. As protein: CASSTGGIYNEQFF.